This T cell receptor beta chain was captured by sequencing in a study of OX40 agonist ivuxolimab in advanced cancers. On the study more broadly: Ivuxolimab is an agonistic anti-OX40 (CD134) antibody, and patients were treated with it.

The CDR3 has 15 amino acids. Trimming shortened V by 1 base and J by 2 bases, and 11 bases separated the two germline ends. Germline V CDR1 and CDR2: SGHAT, FQNNGV. This clone was seen a single time. TCRdb keeps only in-frame clones here, not all; method: immunoSEQ multiplex PCR. The sample lists roughly 92,000 clones; roughly 89% were seen once. Sampled blood was obtained at baseline, cycle 4 day 1, and cycle 7 day 1. The V call is TRBV11-2, the J call TRBJ2-5; D assignment may be TRBD1 or TRBD2 (5 bases each). This receptor was identified in an adult with an advanced solid tumor such as melanoma, head and neck, liver or kidney cancer. Sequenced material: CD4+ or CD8+ T cells sorted from blood, taken in a trial of the OX40 agonist ivuxolimab. CDR3 sequence reads: CASSLAGTVQETQYF. The CDR3 bases are TGTGCCAGCAGCTTAGCGGGGACCGTACAAGAGACCCAGTACTTC.